The next 22 T cell receptor beta chains were all read from a single sample in a study of beta chain features in type 1 diabetes (dated by TCRdb to 2016 to 2019). The library was prepared using the immunoSEQ multiplex PCR assay. The entire amount of isolated RNA was reverse transcribed using the High Capacity cDNA Reverse Transcription Kit, so the sequenced TCRB transcripts were expressed ones. Here the immuneACCESS table is served through TCRdb, limited to in-frame sequences with V and J called. Missing clones are a known gap in these copies; in checked studies unresolved V genes cover under half, and the rest lacks a known reason. For this sample the table gives some 400,000 clones, of which roughly 15% were detected only once. Around 0.02% of the sample is held by the ten biggest clonotypes. The sequenced sample consisted of naive CD4+ T cells from blood. Interpreted using the paper, the cell subset or site label stands for: true naive CD4+ T cells. The receptors here all came from a woman aged 18-29 years in good health.

This clone was detected a few times. This sample includes further DNA sequences coding for the same CDR3. The chain recombines TRBV7-9 with TRBJ1-1; 8 bases map to TRBD1. Germline lookup yields CDR1 SEHNR and CDR2 FQNEAQ (reference sequence). Trimming removed 3 bases from V and 1 base from J; junction bases left unmatched: 1. The CDR3 contains 14 residues. This CDR3 is CASSLTGENTEAFF. In DNA, the CDR3 is TGTGCCAGCAGCTTGACAGGGGAGAACACTGAAGCTTTCTTT.

V gene TRBV5-6 combines with J gene TRBJ1-5, with D tentatively TRBD1 (5 bases). The CDR3 sequence is 13 residues long. Germline V CDR1 and CDR2: SGHDT, YYEEEE. Trimming took 1 base from V and 5 from J, leaving 7 bases between them. DNA for the CDR3: TGTGCCAGCAGCTTGTCCAGGGATCAGCCCCAGCATTTT. Amino acids: CASSLSRDQPQHF.

This clone was detected a few times. V and J are TRBV2 and TRBJ1-3; unclear D gene. The CDR3 has 12 amino acids. Trimming shortened V by 7 bases and J by 0 bases, and 4 bases separated the two germline ends. CDR1 is SNHLY and CDR2 is FYNNEI in the germline V gene. This CDR3 reads CASTSSGNTIYF. DNA for the CDR3: TGTGCCAGCACCAGCTCTGGAAACACCATATATTTT.

This clone was counted only a few times. The J gene is TRBJ2-4, the V gene TRBV18; tentative D call: TRBD1 (5 bases). This CDR3 is 16 amino acids long. In germline, CDR1 is KGHSH, CDR2 LQKENI. The V end lost 0 bases, the J end lost 2 bases, and 11 bases lay between the germline ends. The CDR3 DNA reads as TGTGCCAGCTCACCACCGTCAGGGCGGACCAAAAACATTCAGTACTTC. Its translation is CASSPPSGRTKNIQYF.

The rearrangement uses TRBV4-3 and TRBJ1-5, with a weak D call TRBD1 (5 bases). This CDR3 has 17 amino acids. CDR1 is LGHNA, CDR2 YSLEER, per germline. Deletions cut 2 bases from V and 2 bases from J, with 16 bases between. The chain's CDR3 is CASSQRYGGGGNQPQHF. The CDR3 DNA reads as TGCGCCAGCAGCCAACGATACGGGGGGGGTGGCAATCAGCCCCAGCATTTT.

This rearrangement joins TRBV9 to TRBJ1-2; D gene ambiguous. With 3 bases removed from V and 2 bases from J, the gap between germline ends came to 8 bases. The CDR3 runs to 13 residues. Per the germline V gene, CDR1 is SGDLS and CDR2 is YYNGEE. The CDR3 is CASSEYRNYGYTF. The CDR3 bases are TGTGCCAGCAGCGAATACAGAAACTATGGCTACACCTTC.

This clone was picked up a small number of times. For the CDR3, the DNA is TGCAGCGTCCCCTGGGTCGGACAGTACTATGGCTACACCTTC. It codes for CSVPWVGQYYGYTF. J is TRBJ1-2 and V is TRBV29-1; D is perhaps TRBD1 (6 bases). CDR3 length: 14 residues. Germline CDR1 SQVTM, CDR2 ANQGSEA. With 6 bases removed from V and 3 bases from J, the gap between germline ends came to 17 bases.

This clone was observed a handful of times. The chain is built from TRBV29-1 and TRBJ1-1; no reliable D call. V shed 4 bases and J shed 8 bases, with 11 bases lying between them. Germline lookup yields CDR1 SQVTM and CDR2 ANQGSEA. This CDR3 has 11 residues. CDR3 nucleotides: TGCAGCGTTGTTGCGGCCCCCGAAGCTTTCTTT. This codes for CSVVAAPEAFF.

The rearrangement links TRBV30 to TRBJ2-3; D not resolved. This CDR3 spans 13 amino acids. Germline V CDR1 and CDR2: GTSNPN, SVGIG (reference sequence). Trimming took 2 bases from V and 0 from J, leaving 6 bases between them. The CDR3 spells CAWSKQSTDTQYF. The CDR3 DNA is TGTGCCTGGAGTAAACAAAGCACAGATACGCAGTATTTT.

The chain couples TRBV7-3 to TRBJ2-3, with TRBD1 identical over 8 bases. The V segment lost 5 bases and the J segment 3 bases; nucleotides outside the gene matches: 13. Germline CDR1 reads SGHTA; CDR2 reads FQGTGA. This CDR3 has 17 amino acids. DNA for the CDR3: TGTGCCAGCAGCCCGGACCCGCGGACAGGGCGGACAGATACGCAGTATTTT. Encoded protein: CASSPDPRTGRTDTQYF. Based on the CDR3 plus reference TRBV7-3 and TRBJ2-3, the full variable domain is GAGVSQTPSNKVTEKGKYVELRCDPISGHTALYWYRQSLGQGPEFLIYFQGTGAADDSGLPNDRFFAVRPEGSVSTLKIQRTERGDSAVYLCASSPDPRTGRTDTQYFGPGTRLTVL.

This clone came up a few times. The chain combines TRBV25-1 with TRBJ1-1; D ambiguous. This CDR3 is 14 amino acids long. CDR1 and CDR2 from the germline V gene are MGHDK and SYGVNS. The ends were cut back, 3 bases at V and 0 bases at J, with 8 bases in the middle. The CDR3 nucleotides are TGTGCCAGCAGTGATTGGAGGATGAACACTGAAGCTTTCTTT. Translation: CASSDWRMNTEAFF.

The chain couples TRBV7-9 to TRBJ2-1, with TRBD2 matching over 11 bases. This CDR3 has 17 amino acids. V was pared by 3 bases and J by 8 bases, with 12 bases of the junction left unmatched. The germline CDR1 and CDR2 sequences are SEHNR and FQNEAQ (reference sequence). The CDR3 DNA reads TGTGCCAGCAGCTTGCGTCTAGCGGGAGGTGCCTTCCATGAGCAGTTCTTC. Translation: CASSLRLAGGAFHEQFF.

This clone came up a few times. The rearrangement joins TRBV29-1 to TRBJ2-1; D might be TRBD2 (6 bases). With 8 bases removed from V and 3 bases from J, the gap between germline ends came to 11 bases. The germline CDR1 and CDR2 sequences are SQVTM and ANQGSEA. The CDR3 has 12 residues. The DNA of the CDR3 is TGCAGCTTGAGGCGGGGCTACAATGAGCAGTTCTTC. This gives the protein CSLRRGYNEQFF.

In this sample, this clone turned up a few times. The gene calls are TRBV29-1 and TRBJ1-1; D is possibly TRBD1 (5 bases). This CDR3 comprises 14 residues. Between the trimmed V and J ends, which lost 3 bases and 4 bases, there was a span of 15 bases. Germline assignment: CDR1 SQVTM and CDR2 ANQGSEA. CDR3 in DNA: TGCAGCGTTGACCGGGCGGAAGGGGTCACTGAAGCTTTCTTT. This translates into CSVDRAEGVTEAFF.

The gene calls are TRBV15 and TRBJ1-5, with TRBD1 matching 9 bases. The CDR3 has 16 residues. Germline CDR1 and CDR2: LNHNV and YYDKDF (reference sequence). The trim removed 5 bases at V and 6 bases at J, leaving 11 bases unmatched. The CDR3 region is CATSPPPTGGGQPQHF. CDR3 nucleotides: TGTGCCACCAGCCCACCGCCCACAGGGGGCGGTCAGCCCCAGCATTTT. Filled out from reference TRBV15 and TRBJ1-5, the complete variable domain reads DAMVIQNPRYQVTQFGKPVTLSCSQTLNHNVMYWYQQKSSQAPKLLFHYYDKDFNNEADTPDNFQSRRPNTSFCFLDIRSPGLGDTAMYLCATSPPPTGGGQPQHFGDGTRLSIL.

The chain carries TRBV28 and TRBJ2-1, with TRBD1 matching 8 bases. Trimming cost V 6 bases and J 9 bases; bases outside gene matches: 13. The length of the CDR3 is 15 residues. The V gene's germline CDR1 is MDHEN and CDR2 SYDVKM. The CDR3 region is CASSPARQGASEQFF. CDR3 nucleotide sequence: TGTGCCAGCAGCCCCGCCAGGCAGGGGGCAAGTGAGCAGTTCTTC.

The chain couples TRBV30 to TRBJ2-2; tentatively, D is TRBD1 (6 bases). Germline CDR1 and CDR2: GTSNPN and SVGIG (reference sequence). This CDR3 spans 15 amino acids. The germline V and J ends were trimmed by 5 bases and 2 bases, with 15 bases remaining between them. CDR3 residues: CAWSGTRINTGELFF. Written as DNA, the CDR3 is TGTGCCTGGTCCGGGACAAGGATCAACACCGGGGAGCTGTTTTTT. Complete variable domain (other parts from reference TRBV30 and TRBJ2-2): SQTIHQWPATLVQPVGSPLSLECTVEGTSNPNLYWYRQAAGRGLQLLFYSVGIGQISSEVPQNLSASRPQDRQFILSSKKLLLSDSGFYLCAWSGTRINTGELFFGEGSRLTVL.

The V call is TRBV5-1, the J call TRBJ1-1; D not certain. Trimming stripped 0 bases from V and 7 bases from J, with 13 bases between. The germline V gene has CDR1 SGHRS and CDR2 YFSETQ. This CDR3 region has 14 residues. The CDR3 sequence: CASSLGPLSGEAFF. DNA for the CDR3: TGCGCCAGCAGCTTGGGGCCTCTCTCGGGTGAAGCTTTCTTT.

A few counts support this clone. The chain has TRBV15 and TRBJ2-1; TRBD2 aligns across 7 bases. This CDR3 has 15 residues. The germline CDR1 and CDR2 sequences are LNHNV and YYDKDF (reference sequence). Unmatched junction bases numbered 9, after V lost 1 base and J lost 9 bases. This CDR3 is CATSRGAGVFFEQFF. The CDR3 nucleotides read TGTGCCACCAGCAGAGGTGCGGGAGTGTTCTTTGAGCAGTTCTTC.

Comments on this clone: The sample carries other DNA sequences with the same CDR3. The rearrangement links TRBV5-1 to TRBJ2-5, with D possibly TRBD2 on 5 matching bases. CDR1 and CDR2 (germline): SGHRS, YFSETQ. The CDR3 runs 13 residues. Trimming cost V 0 bases and J 5 bases, with 8 bases left between them. This CDR3 reads CASSLGGGETQYF. The CDR3 DNA reads as TGCGCCAGCAGCTTGGGAGGCGGGGAGACCCAGTACTTC.

This clone was counted a few times. The chain combines TRBV5-1 with TRBJ1-2; maybe TRBD1 (5 bases). Trimming removed 2 bases from V and 8 bases from J, with 10 bases in between. The germline CDR1 and CDR2 sequences are SGHRS and YFSETQ. CDR3 length: 12 amino acids. CDR3 in DNA: TGCGCCAGCAGCTTCCAGGGTCAAGGCTACACCTTC. This encodes CASSFQGQGYTF.

The chain combines TRBV28 with TRBJ1-1; 8 nucleotides agree with TRBD1. The CDR3 is made up of 15 amino acids. V gave up 5 bases and J gave up 5 bases; unmatched junction bases: 10. Germline CDR1 MDHEN, CDR2 SYDVKM. CDR3 bases: TGTGCCAGCAGTCCACCAGTCAGGACAGGGACTGAAGCTTTCTTT. It yields the protein CASSPPVRTGTEAFF.